Sequencing of this T cell receptor beta chain was carried out in a study of cytotoxic CD8 clonotypes in ibrutinib-treated CLL. Only in-frame clones appear in the TCRdb table, and some are missing; sequencing was by immunoSEQ multiplex PCR. The sample includes about 310,000 clones, around four fifths seen only once; the top ten take 5% to 7%. Germline loops: CDR1 KGHSH, CDR2 LQKENI. V lost 1 base to trimming and J lost 6 bases; unmatched junction nucleotides: 9. The CDR3 covers 16 residues. This receptor was obtained from a human donor with chronic lymphocytic leukemia. This material consisted of PBMCs, taken before ibrutinib treatment. The V gene is TRBV18, the J gene TRBJ2-7; 10 bases are shared with TRBD2. The CDR3 loop reads CASSPRGAGGPSEQYF. CDR3 DNA sequence: TGTGCCAGCTCACCACGCGGAGCGGGAGGGCCTAGCGAGCAGTACTTC. Full variable domain (missing parts from reference TRBV18 and TRBJ2-7): NAGVMQNPRHLVRRRGQEARLRCSPMKGHSHVYWYRQLPEEGLKFMVYLQKENIIDESGMPKERFSAEFPKEGPSILRIQQVVRGDSAAYFCASSPRGAGGPSEQYFGPGTRLTVT.